Below, one T cell receptor beta chain is given with its context. The target antigen is unknown. Produced via immunoSEQ multiplex PCR; TCRdb's table is partial and in-frame only. The sample has roughly 30,000 clones; 81% are singletons. With 7 bases clipped from V and 4 bases from J, the junction kept 9 bases outside the gene matches. Germline loops: CDR1 SNHLY, CDR2 FYNNEI. The CDR3 is 17 residues long. The data are from a study of PD-1 blockade in classical Hodgkin lymphoma. Broader study findings: The repertoire differences lack a defined cause, possibly disease activity or prior therapy.

The time point: cycle 4 day 1 (C4D1), after 6 weeks of nivolumab. After autologous stem cell transplantation all patients relapsed, and prior brentuximab vedotin exposure differed between cohorts. Complete response, partial response or progressive disease constituted the best responses recorded. The receptor's source is a human donor with classical Hodgkin lymphoma. The sequencing here drew on peripheral blood mononuclear cells (PBMCs), taken before the fourth cycle of nivolumab. The V and J genes are TRBV2 and TRBJ2-1, with 14 positions matching TRBD2. The CDR3 spells CASTLTSGGASYNEQFF. The DNA for the CDR3 is TGTGCCAGCACCCTGACTAGCGGGGGGGCCTCGTACAATGAGCAGTTCTTC.